The 30 T cell receptor beta chains in this list originate from one sample, sequenced in a study of CD8 T cells in Susac syndrome. RNA amounts of roughly 0.45 to 1 ug underwent reverse transcription with random hexamers. A single record per CDR3 protein comes from TCRdb applying MiXCR to the immunoSEQ multiplex PCR reads. The table includes approximately 190,000 distinct CDR3 sequences, over 85% detected once. Sequencing was performed on CD4+ T cells from PBMCs. These receptors all come from a human donor in good health.

The J gene is TRBJ1-5, the V gene TRBV6-2 or TRBV6-3, with D uncertain. The CDR3 runs 15 residues. V lost 6 bases, J lost 1 base, and 13 bases lay in between. Germline lookup yields CDR1 MNHEY and CDR2 SVGEGT. Written as DNA, the CDR3 is TGTGCCAGCAGCCGGGATACGGTCAGCAATCAGCCCCAGCATTTT. Protein sequence: CASSRDTVSNQPQHF.

The chain is built from TRBV3-1 and TRBJ2-7; the D gene is possibly TRBD1 (6 bases). The CDR3 covers 12 residues. Germline V gives CDR1 LGHDT, CDR2 YNNKEL (reference sequence). Trimming left V 4 bases short and J 4 bases short, with 8 bases between. DNA for the CDR3: TGTGCCAGCAGCCCCAGGGGTTACGAGCAGTACTTC. It is translated as CASSPRGYEQYF.

The chain links TRBV4-3 to TRBJ1-2; D gene uncertain. This CDR3 is built from 13 residues. Trimming stripped 1 base from V and 0 bases from J, with 3 bases between. Germline V gene sequence: CDR1 LGHNA, CDR2 YSLEER. The CDR3 DNA sequence: TGCGCCAGCAGCCAAGCGACTAACTATGGCTACACCTTC. Translated: CASSQATNYGYTF.

V gene TRBV29-1 combines with J gene TRBJ2-2; 7 positions agree with TRBD1. Germline lookup yields CDR1 SQVTM and CDR2 ANQGSEA. V gave up 4 bases and J gave up 6 bases; unmatched junction bases: 2. The CDR3 is 12 residues long. The CDR3 protein is CSVGGGSGELFF. In DNA form, the CDR3 reads TGCAGCGTTGGAGGGGGCTCCGGGGAGCTGTTTTTT.

The chain couples TRBV28 to TRBJ1-1; 7 nucleotides agree with TRBD1. J lost 1 base, V lost 6 bases, and 5 bases had no gene match. This CDR3 is 14 amino acids long. Germline V gene data show CDR1 as MDHEN and CDR2 as SYDVKM. The CDR3 sequence is CASRRTGPNTEAFF. The CDR3 bases are TGTGCCAGCAGGCGGACAGGACCGAACACTGAAGCTTTCTTT.

The chain recombines TRBV29-1 with TRBJ2-1; D is perhaps TRBD1 or TRBD2 (6 bases each). The V gene lost 7 bases and the J gene lost 8 bases, with 18 bases spanning the gap. In germline, CDR1 is SQVTM, CDR2 ANQGSEA. There are 13 residues in the CDR3. The CDR3 spells CSAGGREVYEQFF. DNA of the CDR3: TGCAGCGCTGGGGGCAGGGAGGTTTATGAGCAGTTCTTC.

CDR3 sequence (DNA): TGTGCCAGCAGTCTTAGGGGGAACACCTACGAGCAGTACTTC. Encoded protein: CASSLRGNTYEQYF. The chain links TRBV7-2 to TRBJ2-7; possibly TRBD1 for D (6 bases). The CDR3 contains 14 residues. CDR1 and CDR2 (germline): SGHTA, FQGNSA. V lost 6 bases, J lost 2 bases, and 14 bases lay in between.

The chain carries TRBV15 and TRBJ1-4; 9 nucleotides agree with TRBD1. The V and J ends lost 0 bases and 8 bases, in that order; junction bases with no gene match: 4. Germline V gives CDR1 LNHNV, CDR2 YYDKDF (reference sequence). The CDR3 length is 15 residues. This CDR3 reads CATSRDGQGREKLFF. The DNA of the CDR3 is TGTGCCACCAGCAGAGATGGACAGGGGAGAGAAAAACTGTTTTTT.

The chain couples TRBV20-1 to TRBJ2-2, with a possible D match to TRBD2 (6 bases). The CDR3 is 16 amino acids. V dropped 2 bases and J dropped 0 bases, with 13 bases sitting between them. Germline CDR1 and CDR2: DFQATT and SNEGSKA (reference sequence). CDR3 in DNA: TGCAGTGCTAGAACTCCAGCGGGTGCGAACACCGGGGAGCTGTTTTTT. Translated: CSARTPAGANTGELFF.

About this clonotype itself: A junction boundary mismatches the germline segment, possibly from a read error. The chain combines TRBV7-7 with TRBJ2-5, with D perhaps matching TRBD2 (7 bases). Germline-derived CDR1 and CDR2 are SSHAT and FNYEAQ (reference sequence). This CDR3 region has 16 residues. The CDR3: CASSLALPGGVETQYF. CDR3 nucleotide sequence: TGTGCTAGCAGCTTAGCCCTCCCGGGGGGCGTAGAGACCCAGTACTTC.

The rearrangement joins TRBV4-2 to TRBJ2-3; 7 bases align to TRBD2. In germline, CDR1 is LGHNA, CDR2 YNFKEQ. Losses at the gene ends were 0 bases for V and 5 bases for J; bases not matched to a gene: 11. The length of the CDR3 is 17 residues. CDR3 coding DNA: TGTGCCAGCAGCCAAGATCCCGGTGGCCGGGGGGAAGATACGCAGTATTTT. This gives the protein CASSQDPGGRGEDTQYF.

This chain uses TRBV29-1 with TRBJ1-1, with D possibly being TRBD1 (5 bases). Germline-derived CDR1 and CDR2 are SQVTM and ANQGSEA. The V end was cut by 1 base, the J end by 5 bases, with 11 bases between. This CDR3 contains 13 residues. CDR3 nucleotide sequence: TGCAGCGTTGAAGGACAGCTCCTAACTGAAGCTTTCTTT. This sequence encodes CSVEGQLLTEAFF.

The genes are TRBV28 and TRBJ2-5; no definite D call. V shed 5 bases and J shed 3 bases, with 16 bases lying between them. The germline gives CDR1 MDHEN, CDR2 SYDVKM. The CDR3 is 15 amino acids. CDR3: CASSPSSVGEETQYF. The CDR3 DNA reads TGTGCCAGCAGTCCGTCTTCCGTGGGCGAAGAGACCCAGTACTTC. The variable domain in full, with the rest retrieved from reference TRBV28 and TRBJ2-5, is DVKVTQSSRYLVKRTGEKVFLECVQDMDHENMFWYRQDPGLGLRLIYFSYDVKMKEKGDIPEGYSVSREKKERFSLILESASTNQTSMYLCASSPSSVGEETQYFGPGTRLLVL.

V gene TRBV29-1 combines with J gene TRBJ1-3; no clear D gene. The ends were cut back, 3 bases at V and 0 bases at J, with 9 bases in the middle. This CDR3 is 14 amino acids long. CDR1 and CDR2 (germline): SQVTM, ANQGSEA. In nucleotides, the CDR3 is TGCAGCGTTGATAAGGGTTTCTCTGGAAACACCATATATTTT. Translation gives CSVDKGFSGNTIYF. Full variable domain (remainder filled in from reference TRBV29-1 and TRBJ1-3): SAVISQKPSRDICQRGTSLTIQCQVDSQVTMMFWYRQQPGQSLTLIATANQGSEATYESGFVIDKFPISRPNLTFSTLTVSNMSPEDSSIYLCSVDKGFSGNTIYFGEGSWLTVV.

This clonotype was observed once. This chain uses TRBV2 with TRBJ2-2, with 7 bases aligning to TRBD2. V trimming: 2 bases; J trimming: 0 bases; junction bases outside the gene matches: 3. Per the germline V gene, CDR1 is SNHLY and CDR2 is FYNNEI. The CDR3 loop spans 16 amino acids. The CDR3 nucleotides are TGTGCCAGCAGTGAATCGCGGGGGTCGAACACCGGGGAGCTGTTTTTT. It yields the protein CASSESRGSNTGELFF.

V gene TRBV6-1 combines with J gene TRBJ1-5; D unresolved. Germline values: CDR1 MNHNS, CDR2 SASEGT. Trimming pared 8 bases from V and 0 bases from J, leaving 8 bases between. The CDR3 runs to 13 residues. The CDR3 loop is CASVGHSNQPQHF. CDR3 nucleotide sequence: TGTGCCAGCGTCGGGCATAGCAATCAGCCCCAGCATTTT.

J is TRBJ2-5 and V is TRBV19; D is unclear. V was shortened by 5 bases and J by 1 base, with 14 bases between the two germline ends. This CDR3 contains 15 residues. Per germline, CDR1 LNHDA and CDR2 SQIVND (reference sequence). The CDR3 DNA reads as TGTGCCAGTAGTTCCGGATCTTGGGGCCAAGAGACCCAGTACTTC. Its protein is CASSSGSWGQETQYF.

This clonotype was counted only a few times. The V and J genes are TRBV28 and TRBJ1-1; the D is unclear. Germline V gene lookup returns CDR1 MDHEN and CDR2 SYDVKM. CDR3 length equals 11 residues. V lost 8 bases, J lost 0 bases, and 4 bases lay in between. CDR3 amino acids: CASGLNTEAFF. CDR3 nucleotides: TGTGCCAGCGGGTTGAACACTGAAGCTTTCTTT.

This sequence joins TRBV3-1 and TRBJ1-5; the D is unclear. V lost 1 base and J 9 bases, leaving 13 bases between the germline ends. The CDR3 extends over 14 amino acids. Per germline, CDR1 LGHDT and CDR2 YNNKEL (reference sequence). The CDR3 is CASSQGAGGRPQHF. In nucleotides, the CDR3 is TGTGCCAGCAGCCAAGGCGCAGGAGGCAGGCCCCAGCATTTT.

This chain uses TRBV20-1 with TRBJ2-1; the match to TRBD2 covers 9 bases. V dropped 2 bases and J dropped 8; count of bases not matched to a gene: 10. The CDR3 runs 15 residues. From germline, CDR1 is DFQATT and CDR2 SNEGSKA (reference sequence). CDR3 in amino acids: CSARFGGGAKDEQFF. CDR3 sequence (DNA): TGCAGTGCTAGATTCGGCGGGGGGGCTAAGGATGAGCAGTTCTTC.

The chain is built from TRBV11-2 and TRBJ1-1; D is unclear. CDR1 and CDR2 (germline): SGHAT, FQNNGV. With 1 base removed from V and 3 bases from J, the gap between germline ends came to 6 bases. This CDR3 is built from 13 residues. CDR3 DNA sequence: TGTGCCAGCAGCTTAGGGTGGGACACTGAAGCTTTCTTT. The encoded protein is CASSLGWDTEAFF.

This chain uses TRBV6-5 with TRBJ2-7; D is unresolved. The germline CDR1 and CDR2 sequences are MNHEY and SVGAGI. This CDR3 has 13 amino acids. The V end was cut by 0 bases, the J end by 4 bases, with 7 bases between. In DNA, the CDR3 is TGTGCCAGCAGTTACTCTAAGGGTTACGAGCAGTACTTC. Its protein product is CASSYSKGYEQYF.

The chain employs TRBV12-3 or TRBV12-4 and TRBJ1-6, with 8 nucleotides matching TRBD1. The trim removed 6 bases at V and 1 base at J, leaving 2 bases unmatched. CDR3 length: 15 residues. The CDR3 region has the DNA TGTGCCAGCAGCTACAGGGGGTCCTATAATTCACCCCTCCACTTT. Its protein is CASSYRGSYNSPLHF.

This chain links TRBV20-1 with TRBJ2-7; D tentatively reads TRBD1 or TRBD2 (5 bases each). CDR3 length equals 15 residues. Germline assignment: CDR1 DFQATT and CDR2 SNEGSKA (reference sequence). V lost 1 base and J 1 base, leaving 14 bases between the germline ends. The CDR3 nucleotides are TGCAGTGCTAGAGTTTCGGGGACCCCATCCTACGAGCAGTACGTC. Its protein is CSARVSGTPSYEQYV.

V gene TRBV20-1 combines with J gene TRBJ1-1, with no clear D. Looked up from germline, CDR1 is DFQATT and CDR2 is SNEGSKA (reference sequence). The ends were cut back, 8 bases at V and 0 bases at J, with 10 bases in the middle. The CDR3 is 12 residues long. The CDR3 DNA reads as TGCAGTCCTATCGGGGTGAACACTGAAGCTTTCTTT. It encodes CSPIGVNTEAFF.

The rearrangement links TRBV7-2 to TRBJ1-4; perhaps TRBD1 as D (5 bases). The CDR3 sequence is 15 residues long. Trimming removed 5 bases at V and 8 bases at J, with 18 bases between. Germline V CDR1 and CDR2: SGHTA, FQGNSA. The CDR3 DNA follows: TGTGCCAGCAGCCCAACGGGGCCATCTCTCGAAAAACTGTTTTTT. Translating it yields CASSPTGPSLEKLFF.

The chain employs TRBV5-1 and TRBJ1-2, with D possibly being TRBD1 (5 bases). Germline V gene sequence: CDR1 SGHRS, CDR2 YFSETQ. V lost 1 base, J lost 3 bases, and 13 bases lay in between. CDR3 length: 15 residues. This chain's CDR3 is CASSLSTAVDYGYTF. Written as DNA, the CDR3 is TGCGCCAGCAGCTTGTCGACAGCTGTCGACTATGGCTACACCTTC.

This clonotype was seen a single time. The chain recombines TRBV4-1 with TRBJ1-2, with a possible D match to TRBD1 (5 bases). The CDR3 has 17 amino acids. With 4 bases removed from V and 0 bases from J, the gap between germline ends came to 18 bases. The V gene's germline CDR1 is MGHRA and CDR2 YSYEKL. The CDR3 bases are TGCGCCAGCAGCCTCGGGGGGTTGGGAGATTCTAACTATGGCTACACCTTC. It encodes CASSLGGLGDSNYGYTF.

This clonotype has just one count. The CDR3 DNA follows: TGTGCCAGCAGGCCCGGGACGGTGAACACTGAAGCTTTCTTT. Translation: CASRPGTVNTEAFF. This chain uses TRBV7-2 with TRBJ1-1, with D perhaps TRBD1 (5 bases). Germline V lookup: CDR1 SGHTA, CDR2 FQGNSA. Trimming left V 6 bases short and J 0 bases short, with 11 bases between. This CDR3 is 14 amino acids long.

In DNA, the CDR3 is TGTGCCAGCAGCCAAACCGGGACATCAGGTGGCTACACCTTC. Encoded protein: CASSQTGTSGGYTF. The J gene is TRBJ1-2, the V gene TRBV3-1; D is perhaps TRBD1 (6 bases). Trimming took off 2 bases at V and 7 bases at J, with 14 bases between the two ends. This CDR3 is 14 amino acids long. Germline CDR1 LGHDT, CDR2 YNNKEL (reference sequence).